These 2 T cell receptor beta chains came from one sample sequenced in a study of PD-1 blockade in classical Hodgkin lymphoma (dated by TCRdb to the early 2020s). Read against the paper, the sample's time point label means: cycle 4 day 1 (C4D1), after six to seven weeks of nivolumab. All trial patients had relapsed after autologous stem cell transplantation, with cohorts A, B and C differing in prior brentuximab vedotin exposure. Receptors were amplified or captured by the immunoSEQ multiplex PCR assay. Here the immuneACCESS table is served through TCRdb, limited to in-frame sequences with V and J called. Missing clones are a known gap in these copies; in checked studies unresolved V genes cover under half, and the rest lacks a known reason. Recorded for this sample are 110,000 or so clones; roughly 89% of them occurred a single time. 15% to 20% of the sample is in the top ten clones. Sequenced here: peripheral blood mononuclear cells (PBMCs), sampled before the fourth cycle of nivolumab. The source is a human donor with classical Hodgkin lymphoma.

DNA for the CDR3: TGTGCCAGTAGTATTCGCGGGACTAGCACAGATACGCAGTATTTT. As protein: CASSIRGTSTDTQYF. The J gene is TRBJ2-3, the V gene TRBV19; D may be TRBD2 (6 bases). The V and J ends lost 3 bases and 0 bases respectively, with 10 bases between them. The CDR3 length is 15 residues. CDR1 is LNHDA, CDR2 SQIVND, per germline (reference sequence).

The V gene is TRBV6-1, the J gene TRBJ2-7, with D uncertain. V lost 4 bases and J 0 bases, leaving 10 bases between the germline ends. Germline lookup yields CDR1 MNHNS and CDR2 SASEGT. CDR3 length equals 14 residues. The CDR3 sequence is CASSGLVPSYEQYF. DNA of the CDR3: TGTGCCAGCAGTGGGTTGGTACCCTCCTACGAGCAGTACTTC.